This TCR beta chain was profiled in a study of blood T cell repertoires in COVID-19 (dated by TCRdb to the early 2020s). Regarding the complete study: Samples from collaborators originated in the United States, Italy and Spain and spanned both the acute and convalescent phases of COVID-19. The material from the prospective study consisted of cDNA or gDNA derived from T cells, B-cell-depleted T cells, or PBMCs. Subjects who had been exposed to COVID-19, were actively infected with it, or had recovered from it provided the deeply sampled blood TCRbeta repertoires that made up the dataset. A freely available public database, intended as a resource for researchers studying the immune response to SARS-CoV-2, is where the repertoires were released. The samples were drawn from two sources: the first 160 participants of the ongoing ImmuneRACE study, and 1,200 or so subjects contributed by 6 global collaborators. The sample metadata nearly always contained a de-identified subject ID, COVID-19 status, age in years and sex. Where available, HLA class I and class II types were taken from metadata supplied by the sample provider and were not determined by assay-based typing.

TCRbeta CDR3 regions were amplified from genomic DNA by means of the immunoSEQ Assay, a bias-controlled multiplex PCR. The paper's processing steps were these. The number of nucleated cells in each sample was estimated by amplification of reference gene primers within the assay. Sequence reads were collapsed and filtered to measure the absolute abundance of every unique TCRbeta CDR3 rearrangement. For each sample, productive Simpson clonality was calculated by taking the square root of Simpson's diversity index across productive rearrangements. In TCRdb, the immuneACCESS table is reduced to in-frame sequences with V and J assigned. These tables do not hold every clone; where another copy was compared, an unresolved V gene accounts for under half, and the others remain unexplained. The V and J calls and clone size are taken from that table; D and trimming were inferred from the DNA. Across this sample there are 200,000 or so clones, with less than 90% seen only once. The ten largest clonotypes hold roughly 2% of the sample.

Whole blood was collected in K2EDTA tubes by collaborating institutions according to the institutions' own protocols. For TCRbeta analysis, collaborators shipped samples in one of three forms: frozen whole blood, isolated PBMCs, or DNA extracted from either of those sample types. Summary of the overall study and its limitations: The quantity of clinical and demographic metadata differed by source and by participant and was supplied without curation.

Taken from cysteine to phenylalanine, the CDR3 has 15 residues. Solely the CDR3 DNA is kept, with 45 bases framed from the first base. At the junction V is shortened by 6 bases and J by 5 bases; bases outside the gene matches: 9. CDR1 is given as MDHEN and CDR2 as SYDVKM, both from the germline V gene. Comments on this clone: Its cognate antigen has yet to be identified. Nothing much larger sits one base from this clone, and base qualities are not available.

The V and J genes are TRBV28 and TRBJ2-5, with TRBD2 matching 10 junction bases. This receptor was obtained from a man between 65 and 85 years old with active or convalescent COVID-19. Sequences were obtained from peripheral blood. The CDR3 reads as follows: CASSLSGGPQETQYF. DNA sequence: TGTGCCAGCAGCCTTAGCGGGGGGCCCCAGGAGACCCAGTACTTC.